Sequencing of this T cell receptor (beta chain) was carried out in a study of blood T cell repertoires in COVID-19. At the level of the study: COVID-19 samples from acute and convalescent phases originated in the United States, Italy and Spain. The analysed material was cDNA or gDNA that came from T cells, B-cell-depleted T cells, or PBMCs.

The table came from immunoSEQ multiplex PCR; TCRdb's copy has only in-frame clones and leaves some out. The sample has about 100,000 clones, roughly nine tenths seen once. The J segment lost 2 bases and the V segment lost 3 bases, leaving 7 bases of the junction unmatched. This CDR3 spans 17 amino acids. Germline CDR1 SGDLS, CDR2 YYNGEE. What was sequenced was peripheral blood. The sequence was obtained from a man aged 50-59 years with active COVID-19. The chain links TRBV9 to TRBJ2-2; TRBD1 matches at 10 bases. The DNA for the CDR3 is TGTGCCAGCAGCGGCCTAAGGACAGGGGGAAACACCGGGGAGCTGTTTTTT. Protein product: CASSGLRTGGNTGELFF.